These T cell receptor beta chains were read from a single sample in a study of blood T cells in healthy people across ages. A single record per CDR3 protein comes from TCRdb applying MiXCR to the 5' RACE reads. The sample has 600,000 to 800,000 distinct CDR3 sequences; 45% to 60% are singletons. Sequenced input: blood. Receptors were obtained from a woman of 80 years or more in good health. CDR3s include the opening cysteine and the closing phenylalanine or tryptophan.

v_gene	CDR3aa
TRBV20-1	CSAISAGGMKGPSAQFF
TRBV3-1	CASSQLGGNEQFF
TRBV4-2	CASSQDGAGPPDTQYF
TRBV7-2	CASSFQGGGGYEQYF
TRBV2	CASRDGTSGSYEQYF
TRBV9	CASSSRLAGGHNEQFF
TRBV28	CASSDRDLYF
TRBV20-1	CSARALYSNEQFF
TRBV5-1	CASSLGGSTGELFF
TRBV10-1	CASSESSGGDEQYF
TRBV28	CASSSSGVRSYNEQFF
TRBV25-1	CASSELGGAENIQYF
TRBV7-2	CASSYGTLNNEQFF
TRBV27	CASRRTHSGGAKDTQYF
TRBV4-1	CASSHPTRTHEQFF
TRBV20-1	CSYSGGDRGQYF
TRBV7-2	CASSLGAWGGYTF
TRBV28	CASSSSGTEIYYGYTF
TRBV12-3/TRBV12-4	CASSPRGRAGSPEQYF
TRBV3-1	CASSHLAGAYNEQFF
TRBV20-1	CSARDFRERTDTQYF
TRBV5-4	CANSLRRDNEQYF
TRBV24-1	CATGTRTEAFF
TRBV5-1	CASSKPEGGTGELFF
TRBV12-3/TRBV12-4	CASSPRRDTQYF
TRBV4-1	CASSQADSGGGAADTQYF
TRBV28	CASRPGDETQYF
TRBV5-1	CASSLEREDNEQFF
TRBV7-9	CASSLPNQGIYGYTF
TRBV3-1	CASSQSDRTLSGANVLTF
TRBV7-2	CASSLGGLAGTLTKQYF
TRBV6-5	CASAAGVNSYEQYF
TRBV12-3/TRBV12-4	CASSLDIQPQHF
TRBV4-1	CASSHIGSYNEQFF
TRBV20-1	CSALLTTGRLFETQYF
TRBV10-3	CAISESKSGRGNTIYF
TRBV10-3	CAISFGGANYEQYF
TRBV9	CASSRSEVNTEAFF
TRBV4-1	CASSHPLAGYNEQFF
TRBV9	CASSVYSGSTDTQYF
TRBV7-3	CASSPRVLAGYNEQYF